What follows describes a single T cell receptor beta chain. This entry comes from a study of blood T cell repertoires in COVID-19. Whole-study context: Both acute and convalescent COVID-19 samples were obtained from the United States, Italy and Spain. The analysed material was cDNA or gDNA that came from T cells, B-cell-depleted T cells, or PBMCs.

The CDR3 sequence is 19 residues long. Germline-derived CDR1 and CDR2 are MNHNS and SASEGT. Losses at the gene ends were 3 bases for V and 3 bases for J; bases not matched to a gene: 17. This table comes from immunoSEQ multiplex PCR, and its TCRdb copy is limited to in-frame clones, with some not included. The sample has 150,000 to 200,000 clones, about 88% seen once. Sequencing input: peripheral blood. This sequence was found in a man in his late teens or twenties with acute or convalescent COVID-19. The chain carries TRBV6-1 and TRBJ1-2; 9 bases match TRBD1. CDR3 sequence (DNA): TGTGCCAGCAGTGACCCGTGGGACCAGGGACAGGGAAGGGACTATGGCTACACCTTC. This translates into CASSDPWDQGQGRDYGYTF.